The next 10 T cell receptor beta chains were all read from a single sample in a study of long-term antiretroviral therapy in people with HIV. The assay used was immunoSEQ (version v3.0), run at survey level. Method: immunoSEQ multiplex PCR; TCRdb's copy keeps in-frame clones and lacks some. The sample consists of some 31,000 clones, 70% to 90% of them appearing once. The sequenced sample was unsorted PBMCs, obtained 1.1 years after starting antiretroviral therapy. These receptors originate from a man aged 18 to 30 with HIV.

The V and J genes are TRBV18 and TRBJ2-5; D perhaps matches TRBD1 (7 bases). Germline CDR1 KGHSH, CDR2 LQKENI. Trimming stripped 5 bases from V and 1 base from J, with 11 bases between. The CDR3 is 14 residues long. The CDR3 coding sequence is TGTGCCAGCTCATCAGGGGGGATCCAAGAGACCCAGTACTTC. Its protein is CASSSGGIQETQYF.

The chain links TRBV28 to TRBJ2-3; no reliable D call. CDR1 is MDHEN, CDR2 SYDVKM, per germline. V dropped 6 bases and J dropped 6 bases, with 4 bases sitting between them. The CDR3 loop spans 10 amino acids. CDR3 nucleotides: TGTGCCAGCAGGCGGGATACGCAGTATTTT. Its translation: CASRRDTQYF.

The chain employs TRBV6-5 and TRBJ1-2; D gene ambiguous. The V and J ends lost 4 bases and 5 bases respectively, with 20 bases between them. This CDR3 contains 16 residues. Germline lookup yields CDR1 MNHEY and CDR2 SVGAGI. The CDR3 reads CASSSPGVRGLYGYTF. For the CDR3, the DNA is TGTGCCAGCAGTTCCCCCGGGGTGCGTGGACTTTATGGCTACACCTTC.

The rearrangement links TRBV11-2 to TRBJ1-2; tentative D call: TRBD1 (6 bases). Germline CDR1 is SGHAT and CDR2 is FQNNGV. The CDR3 sequence is 14 residues long. Trimming shortened V by 5 bases and J by 6 bases, and 16 bases separated the two germline ends. CDR3 amino acids: CASSRTRGADGYTF. CDR3 in DNA: TGTGCCAGCAGCCGAACTAGGGGGGCAGATGGCTACACCTTC.

This clone came up once. The rearrangement links TRBV19 to TRBJ2-5, with 8 bases matching TRBD1. This CDR3 is built from 16 residues. CDR1 and CDR2 (germline): LNHDA, SQIVND (reference sequence). V dropped 2 bases and J dropped 2; count of bases not matched to a gene: 7. CDR3 nucleotide sequence: TGTGCCAGTAGTATAACGACAGGGGCCGTACAAGAGACCCAGTACTTC. Translation: CASSITTGAVQETQYF.

This clone appeared once. The chain uses TRBV5-6 and TRBJ2-3, with D uncertain. The CDR3 totals 12 residues. Trimming removed 6 bases from V and 2 bases from J, with 7 bases in between. Germline lookup yields CDR1 SGHDT and CDR2 YYEEEE. Written as DNA, the CDR3 is TGTGCCAGCACCGGTATCACAGATACGCAGTATTTT. Protein: CASTGITDTQYF.

The V call is TRBV9, the J call TRBJ1-3; D gene ambiguous. Trimming shortened V by 4 bases and J by 1 base, and 21 bases separated the two germline ends. The CDR3 consists of 18 residues. Germline V lookup: CDR1 SGDLS, CDR2 YYNGEE. In DNA form, the CDR3 reads TGTGCCAGCAGCCCCTGGGAACCAAGTAGGTTATCTGGAAACACCATATATTTT. Protein sequence: CASSPWEPSRLSGNTIYF.

This chain joins TRBV7-6 and TRBJ1-3; 9 nucleotides line up with TRBD1. The CDR3 contains 20 residues. The junction had 15 bases not matched to a gene; V was cut back by 3 bases and J by 0 bases. CDR1 SGHVS and CDR2 FNYEAQ come from the germline V gene. CDR3 coding DNA: TGTGCCAGCAGCTTTTTGACGACCCCGGGACAGGGTACCTCTGGAAACACCATATATTTT. Translating gives CASSFLTTPGQGTSGNTIYF.

This clone was recorded only once. In DNA, the CDR3 is TGCAGCGCAACGGACAGGGAAAACTACGAGCAGTACTTC. It encodes CSATDRENYEQYF. The chain combines TRBV29-1 with TRBJ2-7; 8 bases map to TRBD1. The trim removed 7 bases at V and 3 bases at J, leaving 8 bases unmatched. Germline CDR1 SQVTM, CDR2 ANQGSEA. This CDR3 is 13 amino acids long.

The chain recombines TRBV5-1 with TRBJ2-1; 8 bases are shared with TRBD2. CDR3 size: 14 residues. V dropped 6 bases and J dropped 4; count of bases not matched to a gene: 6. Germline V gene data show CDR1 as SGHRS and CDR2 as YFSETQ. Written as DNA, the CDR3 is TGCGCCAGCAATTCCGGGAGGGAGTACAATGAGCAGTTCTTC. This gives the protein CASNSGREYNEQFF.